Detailed here is one TCR beta chain. Its target is unknown. The data originate from a study of shared clonotypes between healthy human individuals. Turning to the study itself: Every donor yielded three CD4 naive, three CD4 memory, two CD8 naive and one CD8 memory plate.

Positive CCR7 selection of CD45RO-negative cells yielded the naive CD8 cells, and terminally differentiated effector memory CD45RA+ cells were excluded. Donation came from healthy HIV-negative adults that had no recent acute infections or vaccinations. The material for each subset, its genomic DNA, was split evenly across several immunoSEQ plates. The assay was immunoSEQ multiplex PCR, and TCRdb's table has in-frame clones only and misses some. This table holds roughly 1,800,000 clones, over 85% found once. Germline CDR1 ENHRY, CDR2 SYGVKD. The CDR3 consists of 16 residues. The V and J ends lost 0 bases and 2 bases, in that order; junction bases with no gene match: 7. The study's findings and limits: It was anticipated that sequencing depth would influence how many clonotypes donors shared.

Sequenced input: naive CD8+ T cells sorted from blood. V usage is TRBV10-3 and J usage is TRBJ2-7; TRBD1 matches at 7 bases. The TCR comes from a man younger than 35 in good health. The chain's CDR3 is CAISESRGTVTYEQYF. In DNA, the CDR3 is TGTGCCATCAGTGAGTCCCGTGGGACAGTCACCTACGAGCAGTACTTC.